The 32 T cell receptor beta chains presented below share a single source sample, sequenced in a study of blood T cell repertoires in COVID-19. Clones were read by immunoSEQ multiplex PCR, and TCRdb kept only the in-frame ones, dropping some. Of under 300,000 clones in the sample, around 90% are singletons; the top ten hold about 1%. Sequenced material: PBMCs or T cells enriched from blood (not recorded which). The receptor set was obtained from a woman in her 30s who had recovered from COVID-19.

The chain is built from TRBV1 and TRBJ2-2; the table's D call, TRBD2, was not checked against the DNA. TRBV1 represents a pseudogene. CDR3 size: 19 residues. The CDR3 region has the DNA TGCACCAGCAGCCAAGCTAGACTAGCGGGAGGGCCGAACACCGGGGAGCTGTTTTTT. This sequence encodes CTSSQARLAGGPNTGELFF.

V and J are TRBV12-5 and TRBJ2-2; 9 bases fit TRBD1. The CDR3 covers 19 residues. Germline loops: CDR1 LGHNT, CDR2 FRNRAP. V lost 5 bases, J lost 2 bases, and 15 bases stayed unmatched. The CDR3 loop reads CASGHKPTGQGINTGELFF. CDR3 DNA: TGTGCTAGTGGTCACAAGCCCACAGGACAGGGGATTAACACCGGGGAGCTGTTTTTT.

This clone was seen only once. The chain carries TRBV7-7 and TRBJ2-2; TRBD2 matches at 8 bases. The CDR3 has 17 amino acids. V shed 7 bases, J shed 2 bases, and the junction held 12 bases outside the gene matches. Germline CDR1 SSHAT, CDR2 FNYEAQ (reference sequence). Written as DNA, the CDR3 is TGTGCCAGCACGGGAGGGCAGGGACCATTTAACACCGGGGAGCTGTTTTTT. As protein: CASTGGQGPFNTGELFF.

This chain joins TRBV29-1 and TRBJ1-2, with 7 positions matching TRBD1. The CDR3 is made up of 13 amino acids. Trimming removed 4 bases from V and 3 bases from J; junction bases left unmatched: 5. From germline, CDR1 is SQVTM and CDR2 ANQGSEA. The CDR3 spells CSVGGQSYYGYTF. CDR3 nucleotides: TGCAGCGTTGGGGGACAGTCCTACTATGGCTACACCTTC.

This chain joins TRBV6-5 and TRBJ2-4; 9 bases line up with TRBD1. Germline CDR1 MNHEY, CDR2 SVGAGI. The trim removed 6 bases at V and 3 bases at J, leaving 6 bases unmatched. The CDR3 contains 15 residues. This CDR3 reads CASRATGGGKNIQYF. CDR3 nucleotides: TGTGCCAGCAGAGCAACAGGGGGCGGCAAAAACATTCAGTACTTC.

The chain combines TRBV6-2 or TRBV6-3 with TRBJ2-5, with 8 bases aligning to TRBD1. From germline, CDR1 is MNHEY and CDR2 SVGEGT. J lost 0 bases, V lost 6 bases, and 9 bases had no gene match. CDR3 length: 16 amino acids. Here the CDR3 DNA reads TGTGCCAGCAGCCTCCGGGACAGGAGATACCAAGAGACCCAGTACTTC. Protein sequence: CASSLRDRRYQETQYF.

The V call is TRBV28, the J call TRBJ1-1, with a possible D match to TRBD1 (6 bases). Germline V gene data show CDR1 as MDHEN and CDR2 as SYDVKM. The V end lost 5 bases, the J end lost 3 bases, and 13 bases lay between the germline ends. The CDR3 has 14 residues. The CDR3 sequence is CASSTRTGYTEAFF. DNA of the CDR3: TGTGCCAGCAGTACCCGAACAGGGTACACTGAAGCTTTCTTT.

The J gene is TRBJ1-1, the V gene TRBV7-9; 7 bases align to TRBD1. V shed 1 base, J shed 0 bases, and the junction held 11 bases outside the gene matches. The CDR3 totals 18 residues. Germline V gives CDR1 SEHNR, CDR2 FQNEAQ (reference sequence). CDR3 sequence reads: CASSLVSRGDLLNTEAFF. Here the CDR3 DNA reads TGTGCCAGCAGCTTAGTCTCCAGGGGGGATCTTTTGAACACTGAAGCTTTCTTT.

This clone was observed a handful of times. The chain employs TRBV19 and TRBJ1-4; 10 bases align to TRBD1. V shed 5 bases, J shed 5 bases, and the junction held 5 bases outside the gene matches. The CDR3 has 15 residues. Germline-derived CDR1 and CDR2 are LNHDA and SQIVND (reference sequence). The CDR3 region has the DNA TGTGCCAGTAGTCCGACAGGGGGCGCGAATGAAAAACTGTTTTTT. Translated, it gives CASSPTGGANEKLFF.

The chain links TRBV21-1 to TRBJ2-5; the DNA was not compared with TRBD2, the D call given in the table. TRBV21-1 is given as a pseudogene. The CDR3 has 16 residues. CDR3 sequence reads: CASSKGLAGGGETQYF. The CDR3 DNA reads TGTGCCAGCAGCAAGGGACTAGCGGGAGGGGGGGAGACCCAGTACTTC.

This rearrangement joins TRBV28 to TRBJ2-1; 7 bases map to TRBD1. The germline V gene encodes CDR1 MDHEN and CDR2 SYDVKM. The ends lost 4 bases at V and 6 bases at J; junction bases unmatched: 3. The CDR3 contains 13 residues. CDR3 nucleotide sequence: TGTGCCAGCAGTTCCCGGACAGGCAATGAGCAGTTCTTC. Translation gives CASSSRTGNEQFF.

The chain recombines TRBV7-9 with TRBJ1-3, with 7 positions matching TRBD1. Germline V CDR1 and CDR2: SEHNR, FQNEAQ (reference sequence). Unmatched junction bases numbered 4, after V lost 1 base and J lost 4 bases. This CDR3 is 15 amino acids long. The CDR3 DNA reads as TGTGCCAGCAGCTTAGAGGGGGCGCAAGGAAACACCATATATTTT. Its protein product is CASSLEGAQGNTIYF.

The CDR3 coding sequence is TGTGCCAGCAGCTCCACTACAGGGTCCCAACCCCTCCACTTT. Residues: CASSSTTGSQPLHF. The chain uses TRBV5-4 and TRBJ1-6; the D gene is possibly TRBD1 (6 bases). CDR3 length: 14 residues. Germline V gene sequence: CDR1 SGHNT, CDR2 YYREEE (reference sequence). Trimming shortened V by 3 bases and J by 12 bases, and 16 bases separated the two germline ends.

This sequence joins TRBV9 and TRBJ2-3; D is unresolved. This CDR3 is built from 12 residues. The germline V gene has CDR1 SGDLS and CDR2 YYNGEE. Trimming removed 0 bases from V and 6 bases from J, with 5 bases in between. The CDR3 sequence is CASSVDGDTQYF. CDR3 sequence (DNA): TGTGCCAGCAGCGTAGACGGGGATACGCAGTATTTT.

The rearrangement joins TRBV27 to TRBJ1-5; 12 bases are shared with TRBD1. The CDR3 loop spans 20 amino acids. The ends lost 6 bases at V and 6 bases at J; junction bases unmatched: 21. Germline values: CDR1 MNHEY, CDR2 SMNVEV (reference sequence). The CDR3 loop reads CASSPGIRKPGQGAGQPQHF. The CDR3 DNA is TGTGCCAGCAGCCCAGGTATACGCAAACCGGGACAGGGGGCGGGTCAGCCCCAGCATTTT.

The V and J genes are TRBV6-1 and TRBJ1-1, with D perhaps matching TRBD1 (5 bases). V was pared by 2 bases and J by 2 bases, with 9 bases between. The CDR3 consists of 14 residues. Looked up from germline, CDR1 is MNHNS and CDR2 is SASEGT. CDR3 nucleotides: TGTGCCAGCAGTGAAAAGGGGCCTAACACTGAAGCTTTCTTT. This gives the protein CASSEKGPNTEAFF.

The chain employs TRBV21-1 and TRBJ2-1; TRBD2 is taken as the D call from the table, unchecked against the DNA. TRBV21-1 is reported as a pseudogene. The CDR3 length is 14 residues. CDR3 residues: CASIPTSGGGRQFF. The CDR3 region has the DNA TGTGCCAGCATCCCGACTAGCGGGGGCGGTAGGCAGTTCTTC.

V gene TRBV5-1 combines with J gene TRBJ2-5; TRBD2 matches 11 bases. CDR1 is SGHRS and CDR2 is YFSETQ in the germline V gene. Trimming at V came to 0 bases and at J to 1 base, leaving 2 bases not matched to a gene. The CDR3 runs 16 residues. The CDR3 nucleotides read TGCGCCAGCAGCTTGGCGGGACTAGCGGCCCAAGAGACCCAGTACTTC. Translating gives CASSLAGLAAQETQYF.

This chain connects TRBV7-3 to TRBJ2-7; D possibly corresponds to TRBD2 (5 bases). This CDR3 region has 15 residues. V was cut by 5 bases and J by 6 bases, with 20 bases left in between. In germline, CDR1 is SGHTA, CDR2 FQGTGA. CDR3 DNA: TGTGCCAGCAGCCCATCGCGGGCCTTCCTTTTCGAGCAGTACTTC. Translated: CASSPSRAFLFEQYF.

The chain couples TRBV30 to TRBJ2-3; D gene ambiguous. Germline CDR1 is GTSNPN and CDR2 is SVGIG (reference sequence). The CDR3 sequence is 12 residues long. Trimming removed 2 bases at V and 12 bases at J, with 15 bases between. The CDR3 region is CAWSRPRLIQYF. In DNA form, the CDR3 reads TGTGCCTGGAGTCGTCCTAGGCTAATTCAGTATTTT. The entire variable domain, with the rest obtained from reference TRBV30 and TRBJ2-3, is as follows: SQTIHQWPATLVQPVGSPLSLECTVEGTSNPNLYWYRQAAGRGLQLLFYSVGIGQISSEVPQNLSASRPQDRQFILSSKKLLLSDSGFYLCAWSRPRLIQYFGPGTRLTVL.

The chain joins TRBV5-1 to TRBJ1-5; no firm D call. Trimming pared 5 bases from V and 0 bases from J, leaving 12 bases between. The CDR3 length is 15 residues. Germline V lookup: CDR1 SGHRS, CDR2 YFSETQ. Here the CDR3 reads CASRPTEYSNQPQHF. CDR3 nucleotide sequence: TGCGCCAGCAGACCTACCGAATATAGCAATCAGCCCCAGCATTTT.

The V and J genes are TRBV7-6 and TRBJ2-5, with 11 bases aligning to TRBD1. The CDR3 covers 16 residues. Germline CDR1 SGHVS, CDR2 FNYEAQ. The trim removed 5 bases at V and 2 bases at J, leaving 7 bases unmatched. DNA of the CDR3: TGTGCCAGCAGCCTCAAGAGGGACAGGGGGCAAGAGACCCAGTACTTC. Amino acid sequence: CASSLKRDRGQETQYF. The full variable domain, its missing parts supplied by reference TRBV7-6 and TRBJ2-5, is GAGVSQSPRYKVTKRGQDVALRCDPISGHVSLYWYRQALGQGPEFLTYFNYEAQQDKSGLPNDRFSAERPEGSISTLTIQRTEQRDSAMYRCASSLKRDRGQETQYFGPGTRLLVL.

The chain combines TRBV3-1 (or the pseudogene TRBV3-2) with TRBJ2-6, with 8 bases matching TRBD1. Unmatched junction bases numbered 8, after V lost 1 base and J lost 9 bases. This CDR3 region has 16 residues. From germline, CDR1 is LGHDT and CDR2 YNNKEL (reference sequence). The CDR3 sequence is CASSQGPGTGVNVLTF. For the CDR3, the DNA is TGTGCCAGCAGCCAAGGGCCCGGGACAGGTGTCAACGTCCTGACTTTC.

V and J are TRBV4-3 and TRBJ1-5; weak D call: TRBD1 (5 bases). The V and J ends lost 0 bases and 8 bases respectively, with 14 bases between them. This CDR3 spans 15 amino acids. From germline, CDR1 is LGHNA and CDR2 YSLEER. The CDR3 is CASSQDWGGLEPQHF. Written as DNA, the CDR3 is TGCGCCAGCAGCCAAGATTGGGGGGGTTTGGAGCCCCAGCATTTT.

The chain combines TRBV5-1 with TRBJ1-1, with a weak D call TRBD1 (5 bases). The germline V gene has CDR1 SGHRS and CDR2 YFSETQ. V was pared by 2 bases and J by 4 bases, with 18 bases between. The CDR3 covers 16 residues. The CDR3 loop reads CASSFPRGAEGTEAFF. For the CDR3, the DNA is TGCGCCAGCAGCTTCCCAAGGGGCGCGGAGGGCACTGAAGCTTTCTTT.

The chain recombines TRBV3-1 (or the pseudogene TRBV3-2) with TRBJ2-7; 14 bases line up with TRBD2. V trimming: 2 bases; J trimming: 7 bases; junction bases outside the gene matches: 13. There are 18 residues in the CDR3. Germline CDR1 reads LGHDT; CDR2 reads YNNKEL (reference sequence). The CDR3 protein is CASSQWSDSGLAGGEQYF. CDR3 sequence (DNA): TGTGCCAGCAGCCAATGGTCGGACAGCGGACTAGCGGGAGGTGAGCAGTACTTC.

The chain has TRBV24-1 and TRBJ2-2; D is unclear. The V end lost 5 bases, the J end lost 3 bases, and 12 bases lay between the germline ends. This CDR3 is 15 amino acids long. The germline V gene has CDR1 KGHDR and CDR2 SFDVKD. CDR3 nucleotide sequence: TGTGCCACCAGTGGTCCGGGTGCGGACACCGGGGAGCTGTTTTTT. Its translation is CATSGPGADTGELFF.

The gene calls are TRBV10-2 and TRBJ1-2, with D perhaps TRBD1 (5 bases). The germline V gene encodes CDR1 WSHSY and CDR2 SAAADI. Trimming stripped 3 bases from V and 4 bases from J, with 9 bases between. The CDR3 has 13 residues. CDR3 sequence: CASSEEDTYGYTF. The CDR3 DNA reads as TGCGCCAGCAGTGAAGAGGACACCTATGGCTACACCTTC.

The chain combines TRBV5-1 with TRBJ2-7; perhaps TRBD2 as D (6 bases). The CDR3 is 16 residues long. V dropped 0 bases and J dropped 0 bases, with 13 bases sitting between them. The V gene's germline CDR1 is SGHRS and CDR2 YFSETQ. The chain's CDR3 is CASSLGTKGSSYEQYF. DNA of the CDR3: TGCGCCAGCAGCTTGGGGACTAAGGGGAGCTCCTACGAGCAGTACTTC.

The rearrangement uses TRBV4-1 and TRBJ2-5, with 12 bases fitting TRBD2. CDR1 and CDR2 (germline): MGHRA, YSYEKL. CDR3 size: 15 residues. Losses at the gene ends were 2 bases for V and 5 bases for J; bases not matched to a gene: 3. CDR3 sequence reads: CASSQLGLAGETQYF. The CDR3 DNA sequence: TGCGCCAGCAGCCAACTAGGACTAGCGGGGGAGACCCAGTACTTC.

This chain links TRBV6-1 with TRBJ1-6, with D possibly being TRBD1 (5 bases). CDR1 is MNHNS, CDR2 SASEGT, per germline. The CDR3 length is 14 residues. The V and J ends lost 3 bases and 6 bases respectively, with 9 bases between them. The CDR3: CASSEAGINSPLHF. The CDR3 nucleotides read TGTGCCAGCAGTGAGGCAGGGATTAATTCACCCCTCCACTTT.

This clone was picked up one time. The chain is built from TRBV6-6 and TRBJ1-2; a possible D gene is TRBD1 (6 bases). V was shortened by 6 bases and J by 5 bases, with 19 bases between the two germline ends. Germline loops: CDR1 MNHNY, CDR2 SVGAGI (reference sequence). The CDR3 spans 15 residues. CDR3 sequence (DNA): TGTGCCAGCAGCCTGGACAGCCTAACTCCTTATGGCTACACCTTC. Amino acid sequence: CASSLDSLTPYGYTF.